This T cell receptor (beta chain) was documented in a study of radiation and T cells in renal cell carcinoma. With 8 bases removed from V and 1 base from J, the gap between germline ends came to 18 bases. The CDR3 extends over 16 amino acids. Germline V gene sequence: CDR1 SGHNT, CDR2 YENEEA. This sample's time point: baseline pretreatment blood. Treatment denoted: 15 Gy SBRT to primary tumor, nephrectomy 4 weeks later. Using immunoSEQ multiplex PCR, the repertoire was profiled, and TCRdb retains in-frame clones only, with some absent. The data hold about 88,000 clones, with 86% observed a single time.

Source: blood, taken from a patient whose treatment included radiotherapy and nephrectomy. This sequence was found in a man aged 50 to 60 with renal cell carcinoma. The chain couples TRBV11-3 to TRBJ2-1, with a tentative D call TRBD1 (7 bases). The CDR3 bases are TGTGCCAGCTCGACCCCCAGGGGGGCGTCCTACAATGAGCAGTTCTTC. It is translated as CASSTPRGASYNEQFF.